This entry lists 9 T cell receptor beta chains sequenced from one sample in a study of control samples from healthy donors and cancer patients. Data came from immunoSEQ multiplex PCR; TCRdb stores just in-frame clones and leaves some out. Of 150,000 to 200,000 clones listed, nearly 90% are singletons. The specimen was blood. Source of these receptors: a woman aged 45 to 65 in good health.

The chain's CDR3 is CASSLDRNIQYF. The CDR3 coding sequence is TGTGCCAGCAGCTTAGACAGGAACATTCAGTACTTC. This chain links TRBV7-2 with TRBJ2-4; the D gene is possibly TRBD1 (5 bases). Trimming stripped 1 base from V and 7 bases from J, with 5 bases between. Germline V gene data show CDR1 as SGHTA and CDR2 as FQGNSA. CDR3 length: 12 residues.

This sequence joins TRBV5-1 and TRBJ1-1; 7 nucleotides agree with TRBD1. The ends lost 4 bases at V and 1 base at J; junction bases unmatched: 7. The germline CDR1 and CDR2 sequences are SGHRS and YFSETQ. The CDR3 is 15 amino acids. As DNA, the CDR3 is TGCGCCAGCAGCCCGATGACAGGGCGGAACACTGAAGCTTTCTTT. Protein product: CASSPMTGRNTEAFF.

The chain employs TRBV9 and TRBJ1-3; D remains ambiguous. This CDR3 is 13 amino acids long. The V gene's germline CDR1 is SGDLS and CDR2 YYNGEE. V gave up 6 bases and J gave up 4 bases, with 11 bases separating them. CDR3 sequence (DNA): TGTGCCAGCAACCCGGACGGGGGAAACACCATATATTTT. Protein: CASNPDGGNTIYF.

V usage is TRBV6-5 and J usage is TRBJ2-7; perhaps TRBD1 as D (6 bases). CDR1 MNHEY and CDR2 SVGAGI come from the germline V gene. The V end lost 2 bases, the J end lost 5 bases, and 10 bases lay between the germline ends. The CDR3 has 13 amino acids. CDR3 nucleotides: TGTGCCAGCAGTTACCTCAGGGGCGACGAGCAGTACTTC. Its protein product is CASSYLRGDEQYF.

V gene TRBV14 combines with J gene TRBJ1-2; no reliable D call. Trimming left V 1 base short and J 1 base short, with 13 bases between. The CDR3 is made up of 16 amino acids. Germline V gene sequence: CDR1 SGHDN, CDR2 FVKESK. This CDR3 reads CASSQGLQYLNYGYTF. Here the CDR3 DNA reads TGTGCCAGCAGCCAAGGGTTACAGTACCTTAACTATGGCTACACCTTC.

The J gene is TRBJ2-1, the V gene TRBV6-2 or TRBV6-3, with D possibly matching TRBD2 (5 bases). CDR3 length: 14 residues. V lost 6 bases, J lost 5 bases, and 14 bases lay in between. The germline V gene encodes CDR1 MNHEY and CDR2 SVGEGT. As DNA, the CDR3 is TGTGCCAGCAGCCGGGGATTATTGAACAATGAGCAGTTCTTC. It specifies CASSRGLLNNEQFF.

This chain links TRBV6-2 or TRBV6-3 with TRBJ2-1; tentative D call: TRBD2 (5 bases). Germline V gene sequence: CDR1 MNHEY, CDR2 SVGEGT. CDR3 length: 18 amino acids. The V end was cut by 2 bases, the J end by 0 bases, with 17 bases between. The CDR3 region is CASSYPPGKPGSYNEQFF. The CDR3 DNA reads as TGTGCCAGCAGTTACCCACCGGGGAAGCCCGGCTCCTACAATGAGCAGTTCTTC.

The rearrangement links TRBV12-3 or TRBV12-4 to TRBJ2-5; 8 bases match TRBD2. The CDR3 spans 13 residues. The V gene end was trimmed by 6 bases and the J gene end by 4 bases; junction bases not matched to a gene: 4. CDR3 sequence reads: CASSGGERETQYF. The CDR3 region has the DNA TGTGCCAGCAGCGGGGGGGAACGAGAGACCCAGTACTTC.

The chain recombines TRBV6-6 with TRBJ1-2, with D maybe TRBD1 (5 bases). The ends were cut back, 4 bases at V and 2 bases at J, with 11 bases in the middle. The length of the CDR3 is 14 residues. From germline, CDR1 is MNHNY and CDR2 SVGAGI (reference sequence). CDR3 bases: TGTGCCAGCAGTTCTCCCAGGGTCAACTATGGCTACACCTTC. Its protein product is CASSSPRVNYGYTF.